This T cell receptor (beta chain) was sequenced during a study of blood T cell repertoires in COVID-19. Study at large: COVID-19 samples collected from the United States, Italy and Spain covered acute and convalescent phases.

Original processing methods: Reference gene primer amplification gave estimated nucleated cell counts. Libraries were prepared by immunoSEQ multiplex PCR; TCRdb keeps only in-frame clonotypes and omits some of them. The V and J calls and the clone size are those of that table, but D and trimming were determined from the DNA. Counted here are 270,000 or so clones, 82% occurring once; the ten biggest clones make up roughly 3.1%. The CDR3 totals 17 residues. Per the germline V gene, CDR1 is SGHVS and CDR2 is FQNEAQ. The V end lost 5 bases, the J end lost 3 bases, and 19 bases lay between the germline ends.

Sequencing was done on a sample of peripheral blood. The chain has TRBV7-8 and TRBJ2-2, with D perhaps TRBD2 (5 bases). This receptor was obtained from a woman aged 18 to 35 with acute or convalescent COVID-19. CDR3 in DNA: TGTGCCAGCAGCCCATCCCCATCGGGGTGGGACACCGGGGAGCTGTTTTTT. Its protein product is CASSPSPSGWDTGELFF.